This paragraph covers one T cell receptor (beta chain) sequence. What it binds is not known. The source of the sample is a study of vaccination and CD4 T cells after COVID-19. The Oncomine TCR Beta short-read assay was applied to DNA of cultured CD4+ T cells. Via MiXCR, TCRdb re-called the PCR reads, giving one row per CDR3 protein. In the table there are around 15,000 distinct CDR3 sequences, 20% to 25% of which are singletons. As to treatment: 10-day PBMC culture with coronavirus spike peptide pools or control peptides (ViraFEST assay). The source was CD4+ T cells from blood, cultured in vitro, collected before SARS-CoV-2 vaccination. This clonotype was obtained from a human donor who received a COVID-19 vaccine.

The CDR3 sequence is CASSLVFRDEQYF. In nucleotides, the CDR3 is TGTGCCAGCAGCTTAGTATTCCGGGACGAGCAGTACTTC. V and J are TRBV7-2 and TRBJ2-7, with D uncertain. Per germline, CDR1 SGHTA and CDR2 FQGNSA. The V end was cut by 1 base, the J end by 5 bases, with 9 bases between. CDR3 length: 13 residues. Full variable domain (missing parts from reference TRBV7-2 and TRBJ2-7): GAGVSQSPSNKVTEKGKDVELRCDPISGHTALYWYRQSLGQGLEFLIYFQGNSAPDKSGLPSDRFSAERTGGSVSTLTIQRTQQEDSAVYLCASSLVFRDEQYFGPGTRLTVT.